This T cell receptor beta chain was captured in a study of Ad26.COV2.S vaccination and SARS-CoV-2 variants. Study-wide results and limits: Estimates derived from TCR breadth and depth analyses may have underestimated total T cell responses. Those who received the vaccine showed greater spike-specific TCR breadth than those given placebo.

CDR3 length: 16 amino acids. The germline V gene encodes CDR1 SGHRS and CDR2 YFSETQ. Trimming took 6 bases from V and 2 from J, leaving 20 bases between them. Treatment specified: roughly 20 received Ad26.COV2.S at low or high dose, single or two shots; about five received placebo; per-sample allocation not given. Specimens were obtained on day 63 following the first vaccine or placebo injection. About this clone itself: Its antigen is unknown.

Assay used: immunoSEQ multiplex PCR; TCRdb lists only in-frame clones, some missing. The sample records 300,000 to 350,000 clones, roughly 90% being singletons. The receptor's source is a person between 18 and 65 years old who received the Ad26.COV2.S COVID-19 vaccine or a placebo. The V and J genes are TRBV5-1 and TRBJ1-1, with D uncertain. The sample here was peripheral blood, taken in a trial of Ad26.COV2.S vaccine versus placebo. CDR3 in amino acids: CASKPPTVVENTEAFF. CDR3 in DNA: TGCGCCAGCAAGCCCCCGACGGTGGTGGAAAACACTGAAGCTTTCTTT.